The sequence of this T cell receptor beta chain was determined in a study of cytomegalovirus exposure and HLA in healthy donors. The CDR3 length is 14 residues. CDR1 is SGDLS and CDR2 is YYNGEE in the germline V gene. Trimming at V came to 3 bases and at J to 7 bases, leaving 7 bases not matched to a gene. PCR amplification relied on 60 Vbeta primers (plus 13 Jbeta primers). Generated by immunoSEQ multiplex PCR, the TCRdb table keeps only in-frame clones and is missing some. The table lists some 100,000 clones, approximately 81% of them singletons. Only a few counts were recorded for this clone. This receptor was identified in a girl aged 2 to 9 in good health and CMV-seropositive. The sequenced sample consisted of PBMCs. V usage is TRBV9 and J usage is TRBJ2-1, with TRBD1 matching over 7 bases. The CDR3 nucleotides are TGTGCCAGCAGCGGGACAGGAGTTAATAATGAGCAGTTCTTC. As protein: CASSGTGVNNEQFF.